This is a list of T cell receptor beta chains from one sample in a study of blood T cell repertoires in COVID-19. Sequencing used immunoSEQ multiplex PCR; TCRdb keeps in-frame clones, though not all of them. The repertoire holds 91,000 or so clones, roughly four fifths seen once, with more than 5.5% in the top ten. What was sequenced was peripheral blood. Source of these receptors: a man aged 45-60 years with active or convalescent COVID-19. CDR3s include the opening cysteine and the closing phenylalanine or tryptophan. D genes are given only for firm matches. A row's size may be missing; if present it is once, few, many or a size class.

v_call	d_call	clone_size	j_call	cdr3_nt	cdr3_aa
TRBV6-5	TRBD1	NA	TRBJ2-7	TGTGCCAGCGGGACAGGAATTCATTCCTACGAGCAGTACTTC	CASGTGIHSYEQYF
TRBV15	NA	NA	TRBJ2-2	TGTGCCACCAGCAGAGGAACCAGCGGCACCGGGGAGCTGTTTTTT	CATSRGTSGTGELFF
TRBV28	NA	NA	TRBJ2-3	TGTGCCAGCAGTCCCGCCGGGATATACACAGATACGCAGTATTTT	CASSPAGIYTDTQYF
TRBV7-9	NA	once	TRBJ1-4	TGTGCCAGCAGCTCCCGGACAGAACGGAATGAAAAACTGTTTTTT	CASSSRTERNEKLFF
TRBV6-6	TRBD1	NA	TRBJ1-6	TGTGCCAGCCGACAGGGGGCTATGGGCAATTCACCCCTCCACTTT	CASRQGAMGNSPLHF
TRBV27	NA	NA	TRBJ1-5	TGTGCCAGCAGGGCAATTAATAATCAGCCCCAGCATTTT	CASRAINNQPQHF
TRBV3-1/TRBV3-2	TRBD2	NA	TRBJ2-3	TGTGCCAGCAGCCAAGCGGGACTAGAAGTATTTAGCACAGATACGCAGTATTTT	CASSQAGLEVFSTDTQYF
TRBV7-9	TRBD1	NA	TRBJ2-7	TGTGCCAGCAGCTTAAGCCAGGGGGCCCACGAGCAGTACTTC	CASSLSQGAHEQYF
TRBV28	NA	NA	TRBJ2-7	TGTGCCAGCAGACGACAGGCTACCTACGAGCAGTACTTC	CASRRQATYEQYF
TRBV4-1	NA	NA	TRBJ2-4	TGCGCCAGCAGCCAACCCTCGGGGGTCGGAACCAAAAACATTCAGTACTTC	CASSQPSGVGTKNIQYF
TRBV5-4	NA	NA	TRBJ1-6	TGTGCCAGCACGGATGACTATTCACCCCTCCACTTT	CASTDDYSPLHF
TRBV28	NA	NA	TRBJ2-3	TGTGCCAGCAGTTTAGTCGAGCGGCCTAGCACAGATACGCAGTATTTT	CASSLVERPSTDTQYF
TRBV24-1	NA	NA	TRBJ1-2	TGTGCCACCAGTGATTTCTCGAACAGCTATGGCTACACCTTC	CATSDFSNSYGYTF